Each of the 19 T cell receptor beta chains below was sequenced from the same sample in a study of Ad26.COV2.S vaccination and SARS-CoV-2 variants. Treatment denoted: some 20 received Ad26.COV2.S at low or high dose, single or two shots; five or six received placebo; per-sample allocation not given. Samples analyzed were those drawn on day 63 after the first vaccine or placebo injection. Some clones are missing from TCRdb's copy, which holds only in-frame ones; the method was immunoSEQ multiplex PCR. Of 350,000 to 500,000 clones in the sample, about nine tenths were seen once. Specimen: peripheral blood, collected in a trial of Ad26.COV2.S vaccine versus placebo. These receptors all come from a person between 18 and 65 years old who received the Ad26.COV2.S COVID-19 vaccine or a placebo.

This sequence joins TRBV5-3 and TRBJ1-5; D gene ambiguous. TRBV5-3 falls under the ORF class, with uncertain function. The CDR3 runs to 11 residues. V was shortened by 7 bases and J by 6 bases, with 8 bases between the two germline ends. CDR3 nucleotide sequence: TGTGCCAGACCCAGGACTCAGCCCCAGCATTTT. It encodes CARPRTQPQHF.

The V gene is TRBV3-1 (or the pseudogene TRBV3-2), the J gene TRBJ2-1, with D perhaps TRBD1 (6 bases). CDR3 size: 14 residues. The germline gives CDR1 LGHDT, CDR2 YNNKEL (reference sequence). V lost 1 base and J lost 5, with 9 bases in between. The CDR3 DNA reads as TGTGCCAGCAGCCAAGGCAGGGACAACAATGAGCAGTTCTTC. Its translation is CASSQGRDNNEQFF.

V is TRBV2 and J is TRBJ1-5; a weak D match, TRBD1 (6 bases). Germline V gene data show CDR1 as SNHLY and CDR2 as FYNNEI. V was trimmed by 5 bases and J by 1 base, leaving 15 bases between them. The CDR3 extends over 16 amino acids. CDR3 sequence reads: CASSFWGQNSNQPQHF. The CDR3, as DNA: TGTGCCAGCAGTTTTTGGGGGCAGAACAGCAATCAGCCCCAGCATTTT. The whole variable domain, filled in from reference TRBV2 and TRBJ1-5, reads EPEVTQTPSHQVTQMGQEVILRCVPISNHLYFYWYRQILGQKVEFLVSFYNNEISEKSEIFDDQFSVERPDGSNFTLKIRSTKLEDSAMYFCASSFWGQNSNQPQHFGDGTRLSIL.

V is TRBV9 and J is TRBJ2-1; a weak D match, TRBD1 (5 bases). Trimming removed 4 bases at V and 6 bases at J, with 17 bases between. The V gene's germline CDR1 is SGDLS and CDR2 YYNGEE. This CDR3 is built from 15 residues. The CDR3 DNA reads TGTGCCAGCAGCCCAGGACAAGGTCGTCCCAATGAGCAGTTCTTC. Translated: CASSPGQGRPNEQFF.

This sequence joins TRBV4-1 and TRBJ2-7; 7 nucleotides agree with TRBD1. Germline loops: CDR1 MGHRA, CDR2 YSYEKL. This CDR3 has 16 residues. Trimming cost V 1 base and J 3 bases; bases outside gene matches: 9. CDR3 amino acids: CASSQGIGQAGYEQYF. CDR3 bases: TGCGCCAGCAGCCAAGGCATCGGACAGGCCGGCTACGAGCAGTACTTC.

CDR3 sequence: CASSLQTGFTQYF. The CDR3, as DNA: TGTGCCAGCAGTTTACAAACAGGGTTCACCCAGTACTTC. V usage is TRBV27 and J usage is TRBJ2-5, with D maybe TRBD1 (6 bases). Germline V gene data show CDR1 as MNHEY and CDR2 as SMNVEV (reference sequence). The length of the CDR3 is 13 residues. V dropped 2 bases and J dropped 8 bases, with 12 bases sitting between them.

This clone came up a few times. The rearrangement joins TRBV19 to TRBJ1-5; TRBD1 is a possible D gene (5 bases). The CDR3 totals 15 residues. In germline, CDR1 is LNHDA, CDR2 SQIVND (reference sequence). V lost 6 bases, J lost 5 bases, and 17 bases lay in between. Here the CDR3 DNA reads TGTGCCAGTAGACCCTGGGGGTTGGACGATCAGCCCCAGCATTTT. It encodes CASRPWGLDDQPQHF.

The V and J genes are TRBV6-2 or TRBV6-3 and TRBJ2-7; possibly TRBD1 for D (6 bases). This CDR3 spans 14 amino acids. Germline V gives CDR1 MNHEY, CDR2 SVGEGT. Trimming stripped 2 bases from V and 1 base from J, with 9 bases between. In DNA, the CDR3 is TGTGCCAGCAGTTACCGTAGGGGGTCCTACGAGCAGTACTTC. The encoded protein is CASSYRRGSYEQYF.

The CDR3 sequence is CASSSTGTGIHEQYF. Here the CDR3 DNA reads TGTGCCAGCAGCTCAACCGGGACAGGGATCCACGAGCAGTACTTC. The chain is built from TRBV13 and TRBJ2-7; 9 bases fit TRBD1. CDR1 PRHDT and CDR2 FYEKMQ come from the germline V gene (reference sequence). The CDR3 extends over 15 amino acids. V dropped 4 bases and J dropped 5; count of bases not matched to a gene: 9.

The chain has TRBV12-3 or TRBV12-4 and TRBJ2-5; D is unresolved. Trimming removed 9 bases from V and 0 bases from J, with 5 bases in between. This CDR3 has 11 amino acids. CDR3 sequence (DNA): TGTGCCAGAAAACACCAAGAGACCCAGTACTTC. Translation: CARKHQETQYF.

The chain couples TRBV22-1 to TRBJ1-1. TRBV22-1 is a pseudogene locus. The CDR3 covers 14 residues. Here the CDR3 reads CPGSAHTEGTEAFF. DNA of the CDR3: TGTCCTGGGAGCGCACATACTGAGGGCACTGAAGCTTTCTTT.

The chain uses TRBV4-1 and TRBJ2-2, with D unclear. V was trimmed by 3 bases and J by 8 bases, leaving 4 bases between them. The CDR3 loop spans 11 amino acids. Germline CDR1 and CDR2: MGHRA and YSYEKL. The CDR3 reads CASSHWGELFF. DNA for the CDR3: TGCGCCAGCAGCCATTGGGGGGAGCTGTTTTTT.

This clone was observed once. This sequence joins TRBV28 and TRBJ2-1, with 8 bases lining up with TRBD1. V trimming: 3 bases; J trimming: 9 bases; junction bases outside the gene matches: 7. The CDR3 runs to 14 residues. Germline CDR1 is MDHEN and CDR2 is SYDVKM. The CDR3 is CASSLGQVVGEQFF. DNA for the CDR3: TGTGCCAGCAGTTTGGGACAGGTTGTTGGTGAGCAGTTCTTC.

V usage is TRBV6-1 and J usage is TRBJ1-5; a possible D gene is TRBD1 (5 bases). The CDR3 loop spans 16 amino acids. V was cut by 1 base and J by 0 bases, with 10 bases left in between. Per the germline V gene, CDR1 is MNHNS and CDR2 is SASEGT. CDR3 sequence (DNA): TGTGCCAGCAGTGAAGGGCGGGGCTATAGCAATCAGCCCCAGCATTTT. Its translation: CASSEGRGYSNQPQHF.

The chain carries TRBV7-2 and TRBJ2-3, with D possibly called TRBD1 or TRBD2 (5 bases each). V lost 1 base and J 7 bases, leaving 12 bases between the germline ends. The germline gives CDR1 SGHTA, CDR2 FQGNSA. The CDR3 runs to 14 residues. The CDR3 sequence: CASSLVGRSYTQYF. DNA for the CDR3: TGTGCCAGCAGCTTAGTGGGACGGTCCTATACGCAGTATTTT.

The genes are TRBV6-4 and TRBJ2-2; perhaps TRBD2 as D (6 bases). The CDR3 is made up of 13 amino acids. The V end was cut by 3 bases, the J end by 5 bases, with 7 bases between. Germline V gene sequence: CDR1 MRHNA, CDR2 SNTAGT. The CDR3: CASSESGTGELFF. The CDR3 DNA reads as TGTGCCAGCAGTGAAAGCGGGACCGGGGAGCTGTTTTTT.

V and J are TRBV18 and TRBJ1-5; 8 bases are a match to TRBD1. The V gene end was trimmed by 5 bases and the J gene end by 4 bases; junction bases not matched to a gene: 4. The CDR3 has 14 residues. CDR1 and CDR2 (germline): KGHSH, LQKENI. Here the CDR3 reads CASSTGQGNQPQHF. For the CDR3, the DNA is TGTGCCAGCTCAACCGGACAGGGAAATCAGCCCCAGCATTTT.

The chain carries TRBV5-4 and TRBJ2-7, with no clear D. This CDR3 has 14 amino acids. From germline, CDR1 is SGHNT and CDR2 YYREEE (reference sequence). V was shortened by 2 bases and J by 2 bases, with 11 bases between the two germline ends. The CDR3: CASSLLSPTYEQYF. The CDR3 DNA reads TGTGCCAGCAGCTTACTGTCGCCCACCTACGAGCAGTACTTC.

The chain uses TRBV25-1 and TRBJ2-1, with D unresolved. This CDR3 contains 12 residues. CDR1 is MGHDK, CDR2 SYGVNS, per germline. Trimming took 5 bases from V and 4 from J, leaving 6 bases between them. CDR3 DNA: TGTGCCAGCAGTACCAGATACAATGAGCAGTTCTTC. Amino acid sequence: CASSTRYNEQFF.